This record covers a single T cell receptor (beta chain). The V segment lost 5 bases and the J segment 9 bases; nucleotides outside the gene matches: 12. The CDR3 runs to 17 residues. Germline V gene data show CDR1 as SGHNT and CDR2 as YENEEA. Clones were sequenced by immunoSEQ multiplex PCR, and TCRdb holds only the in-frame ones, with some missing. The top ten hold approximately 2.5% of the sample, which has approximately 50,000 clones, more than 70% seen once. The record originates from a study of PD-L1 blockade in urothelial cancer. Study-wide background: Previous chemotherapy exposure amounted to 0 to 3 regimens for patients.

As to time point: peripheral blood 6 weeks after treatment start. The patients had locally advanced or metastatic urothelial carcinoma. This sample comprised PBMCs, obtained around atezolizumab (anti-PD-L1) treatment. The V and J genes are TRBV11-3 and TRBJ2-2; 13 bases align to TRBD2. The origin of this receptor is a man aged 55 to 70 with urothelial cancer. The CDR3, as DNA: TGTGCCAGCAGCCGAGGGACTAGCGGGACCTCACAGCGGGAGCTGTTTTTT. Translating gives CASSRGTSGTSQRELFF.